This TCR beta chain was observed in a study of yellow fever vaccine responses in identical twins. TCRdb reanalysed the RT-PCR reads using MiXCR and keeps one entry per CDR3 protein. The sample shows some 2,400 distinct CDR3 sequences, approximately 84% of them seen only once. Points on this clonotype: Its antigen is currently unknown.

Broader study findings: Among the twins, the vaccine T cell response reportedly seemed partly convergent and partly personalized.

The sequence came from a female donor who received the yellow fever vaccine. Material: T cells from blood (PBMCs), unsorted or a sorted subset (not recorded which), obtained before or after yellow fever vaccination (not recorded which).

CDR3 region: CASSLVVSYEQYF. The CDR3 region has the DNA TGTGCCAGCAGCTTAGTGGTCTCCTACGAGCAGTACTTC. This chain connects TRBV11-1 to TRBJ2-7; D not resolved. The germline V gene encodes CDR1 SGHAT and CDR2 FQDESV (reference sequence). The CDR3 runs 13 residues. Trimming removed 1 base from V and 0 bases from J, with 4 bases in between.